This TCR beta chain was profiled in a study of OX40 agonist ivuxolimab in advanced cancers. For the study at large: Ivuxolimab, an antibody acting as an agonist of OX40 (CD134), was used to treat patients. Hepatocellular carcinoma, melanoma, renal cell or head and neck cancer was diagnosed in the dose-escalation patients. Findings and caveats of the study: On average, CD8+ T cells had more expanded clones than CD4+.

A note on this clone: Antigen unknown.

Trimming left V 5 bases short and J 11 bases short, with 17 bases between. The CDR3 consists of 13 residues. Germline CDR1 LNHDA, CDR2 SQIVND (reference sequence). The assay was immunoSEQ multiplex PCR, and TCRdb's table has in-frame clones only and misses some. The table has over 80,000 clones, around 87% seen once. This receptor was taken from an adult with an advanced solid tumor such as melanoma, head and neck, liver or kidney cancer. The chain recombines TRBV19 with TRBJ2-3, with D maybe TRBD1 (5 bases). The specimen was CD4+ or CD8+ T cells sorted from blood, collected in a trial of the OX40 agonist ivuxolimab. CDR3 DNA: TGTGCCAGTAGTGTCGAGGACACAGCACGGCAGTATTTT. This encodes CASSVEDTARQYF.